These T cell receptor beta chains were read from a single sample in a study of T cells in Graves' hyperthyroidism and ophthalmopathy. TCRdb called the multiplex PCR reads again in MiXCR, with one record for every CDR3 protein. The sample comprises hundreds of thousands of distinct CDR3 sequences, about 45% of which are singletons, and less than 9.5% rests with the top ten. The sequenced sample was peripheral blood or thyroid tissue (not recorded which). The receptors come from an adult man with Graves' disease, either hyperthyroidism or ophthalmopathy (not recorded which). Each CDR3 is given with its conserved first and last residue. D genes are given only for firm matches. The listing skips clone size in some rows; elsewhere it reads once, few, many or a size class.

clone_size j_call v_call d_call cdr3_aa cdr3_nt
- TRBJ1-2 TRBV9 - CASSFTTGGNYGYTF TGTGCCAGCAGTTTCACGACAGGCGGCAACTATGGCTACACCTTC
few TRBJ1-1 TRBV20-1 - CSARVWGDTEAFF TGCAGTGCTAGAGTCTGGGGGGACACTGAAGCTTTCTTT
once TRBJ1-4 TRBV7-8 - CASSLSGLGGKLFF TGTGCCAGCAGTTTATCGGGACTAGGTGGAAAACTGTTTTTT
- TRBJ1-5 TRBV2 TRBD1 CASSLDGQGYNQPQHF TGTGCCAGCAGCTTGGATGGACAGGGGTACAATCAGCCCCAGCATTTT
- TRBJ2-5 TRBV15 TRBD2 CATSSFGTSEETQYF TGTGCCACCAGCAGCTTCGGGACTAGCGAAGAGACCCAGTACTTC
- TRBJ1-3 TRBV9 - CASSVRTENSGNTIYF TGTGCCAGCAGCGTTCGGACGGAGAACTCTGGAAACACCATATATTTT
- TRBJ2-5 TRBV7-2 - CASSLPRGEETQYF TGTGCCAGCAGCTTACCCAGGGGGGAAGAGACCCAGTACTTC
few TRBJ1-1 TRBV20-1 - CSANPRMGVNTEAFF TGCAGTGCTAACCCTCGGATGGGCGTGAACACTGAAGCTTTCTTT
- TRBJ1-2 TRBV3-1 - CASSSRDRSHGYTF TGTGCCAGCTCATCAAGAGACAGGTCCCATGGCTACACCTTC
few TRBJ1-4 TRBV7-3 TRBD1 CASSMRQGEVREKLFF TGTGCCAGCAGCATGAGACAGGGAGAAGTTCGGGAAAAACTGTTTTTT
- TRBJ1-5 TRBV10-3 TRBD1 CASSGSLREGARGNQPQHF TGTGCCAGCAGTGGCTCCCTTCGTGAGGGGGCACGGGGCAATCAGCCCCAGCATTTT
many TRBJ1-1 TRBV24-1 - CATSDASGSDTEAFF TGTGCCACCAGTGATGCTTCAGGGTCGGACACTGAAGCTTTCTTT
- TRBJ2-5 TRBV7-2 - CASSLNRRETQYF TGTGCCAGCAGCTTAAACCGCCGGGAGACCCAGTACTTC